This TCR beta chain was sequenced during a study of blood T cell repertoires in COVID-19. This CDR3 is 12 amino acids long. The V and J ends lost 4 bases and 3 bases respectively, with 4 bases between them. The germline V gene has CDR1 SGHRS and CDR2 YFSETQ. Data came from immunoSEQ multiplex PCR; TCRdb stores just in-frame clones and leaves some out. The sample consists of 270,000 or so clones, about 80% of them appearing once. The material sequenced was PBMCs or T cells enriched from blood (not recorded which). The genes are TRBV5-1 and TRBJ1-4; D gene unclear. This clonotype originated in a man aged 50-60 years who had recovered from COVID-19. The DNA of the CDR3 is TGCGCCAGCAGCCTCCCTAATGAAAAACTGTTTTTT. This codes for CASSLPNEKLFF.